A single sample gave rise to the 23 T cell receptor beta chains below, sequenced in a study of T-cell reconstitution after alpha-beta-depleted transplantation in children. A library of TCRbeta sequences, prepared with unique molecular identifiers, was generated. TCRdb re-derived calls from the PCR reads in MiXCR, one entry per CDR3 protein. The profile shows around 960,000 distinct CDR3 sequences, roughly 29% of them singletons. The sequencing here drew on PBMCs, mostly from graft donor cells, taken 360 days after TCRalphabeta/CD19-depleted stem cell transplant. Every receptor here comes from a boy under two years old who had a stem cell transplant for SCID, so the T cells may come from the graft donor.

The CDR3 bases are TGCGCCAGCAGCCAAGATCCCCGCAACAATGAGCAGTTCTTC. Translated, it gives CASSQDPRNNEQFF. The rearrangement joins TRBV4-1 to TRBJ2-1; D remains unclear. V was cut by 0 bases and J by 5 bases, with 8 bases left in between. CDR3 length: 14 residues. In germline, CDR1 is MGHRA, CDR2 YSYEKL.

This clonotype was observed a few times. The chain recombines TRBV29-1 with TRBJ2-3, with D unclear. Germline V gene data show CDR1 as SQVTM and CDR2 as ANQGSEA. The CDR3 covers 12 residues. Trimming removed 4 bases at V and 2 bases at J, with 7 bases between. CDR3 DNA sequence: TGCAGCGTTGCATTAAACACAGATACGCAGTATTTT. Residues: CSVALNTDTQYF.

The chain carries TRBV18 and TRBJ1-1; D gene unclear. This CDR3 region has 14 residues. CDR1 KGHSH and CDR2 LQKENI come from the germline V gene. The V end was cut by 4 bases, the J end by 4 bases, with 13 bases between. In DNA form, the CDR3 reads TGTGCCAGCTCACGGGAGGCCTGGGGCACTGAAGCTTTCTTT. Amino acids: CASSREAWGTEAFF.

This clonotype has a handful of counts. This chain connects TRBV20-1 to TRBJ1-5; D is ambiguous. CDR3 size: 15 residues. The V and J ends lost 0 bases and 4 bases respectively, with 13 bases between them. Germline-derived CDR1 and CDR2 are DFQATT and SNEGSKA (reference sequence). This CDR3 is CSARDRSVSNQPQHF. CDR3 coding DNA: TGCAGTGCTAGAGATCGGTCAGTTAGTAATCAGCCCCAGCATTTT.

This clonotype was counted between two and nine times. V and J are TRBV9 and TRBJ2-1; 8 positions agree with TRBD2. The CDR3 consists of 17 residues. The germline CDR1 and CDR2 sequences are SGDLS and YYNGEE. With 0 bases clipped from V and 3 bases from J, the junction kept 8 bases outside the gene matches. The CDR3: CASSVAGGNAGYNEQFF. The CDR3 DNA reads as TGTGCCAGCAGCGTAGCGGGGGGGAACGCTGGCTACAATGAGCAGTTCTTC.

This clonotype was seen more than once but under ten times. As DNA, the CDR3 is TGTGCCAGCAGTTACAACGGGGACACAGATACGCAGTATTTT. Encoded protein: CASSYNGDTDTQYF. This sequence joins TRBV6-5 and TRBJ2-3; tentatively, D is TRBD2 (5 bases). CDR1 is MNHEY and CDR2 is SVGAGI in the germline V gene. Trimming cost V 2 bases and J 2 bases, with 8 bases left between them. The CDR3 consists of 14 residues.

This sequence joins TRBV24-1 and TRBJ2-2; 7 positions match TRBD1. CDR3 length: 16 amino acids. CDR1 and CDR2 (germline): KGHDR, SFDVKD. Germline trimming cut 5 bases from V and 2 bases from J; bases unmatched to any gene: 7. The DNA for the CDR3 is TGTGCCACCAGTGCCCCCGGGACAGCCAACACCGGGGAGCTGTTTTTT. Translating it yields CATSAPGTANTGELFF.

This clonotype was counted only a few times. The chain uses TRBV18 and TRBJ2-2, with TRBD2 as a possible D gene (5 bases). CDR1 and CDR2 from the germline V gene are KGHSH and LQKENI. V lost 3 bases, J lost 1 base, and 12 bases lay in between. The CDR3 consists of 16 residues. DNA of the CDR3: TGTGCCAGCTCACCTCCAGGCGGACTGAACACCGGGGAGCTGTTTTTT. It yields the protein CASSPPGGLNTGELFF. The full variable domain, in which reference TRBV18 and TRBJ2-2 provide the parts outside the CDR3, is NAGVMQNPRHLVRRRGQEARLRCSPMKGHSHVYWYRQLPEEGLKFMVYLQKENIIDESGMPKERFSAEFPKEGPSILRIQQVVRGDSAAYFCASSPPGGLNTGELFFGEGSRLTVL.

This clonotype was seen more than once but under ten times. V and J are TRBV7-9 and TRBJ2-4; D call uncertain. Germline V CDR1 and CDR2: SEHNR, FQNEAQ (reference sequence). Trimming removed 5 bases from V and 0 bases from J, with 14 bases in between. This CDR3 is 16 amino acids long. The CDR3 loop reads CASSDRAAIAKNIQYF. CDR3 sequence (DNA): TGTGCCAGCAGCGATCGGGCAGCTATAGCCAAAAACATTCAGTACTTC.

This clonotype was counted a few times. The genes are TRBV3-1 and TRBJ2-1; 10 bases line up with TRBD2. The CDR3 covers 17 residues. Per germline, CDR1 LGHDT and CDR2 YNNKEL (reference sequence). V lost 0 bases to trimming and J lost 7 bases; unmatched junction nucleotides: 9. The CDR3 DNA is TGTGCCAGCAGCCAAGATCCGGGGGCTAGCGGGAGTAATGAGCAGTTCTTC. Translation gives CASSQDPGASGSNEQFF.

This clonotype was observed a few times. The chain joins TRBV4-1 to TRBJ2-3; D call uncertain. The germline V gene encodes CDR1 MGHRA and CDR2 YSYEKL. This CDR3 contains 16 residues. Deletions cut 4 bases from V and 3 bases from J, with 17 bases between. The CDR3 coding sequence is TGCGCCAGCAGCCTGCTCCCTGTTGATGGGACAGATACGCAGTATTTT. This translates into CASSLLPVDGTDTQYF.

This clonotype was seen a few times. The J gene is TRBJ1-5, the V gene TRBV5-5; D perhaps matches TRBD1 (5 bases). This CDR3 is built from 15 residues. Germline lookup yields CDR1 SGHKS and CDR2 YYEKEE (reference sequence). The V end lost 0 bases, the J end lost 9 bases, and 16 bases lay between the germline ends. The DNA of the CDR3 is TGTGCCAGCAGCTTGGGAGGGACGCCGCTTTGGCCCCAGCATTTT. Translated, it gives CASSLGGTPLWPQHF.

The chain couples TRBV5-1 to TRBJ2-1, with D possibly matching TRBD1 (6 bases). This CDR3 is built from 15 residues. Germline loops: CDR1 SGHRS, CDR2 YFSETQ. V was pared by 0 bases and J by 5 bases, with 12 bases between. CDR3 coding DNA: TGCGCCAGCAGCTTGGGACAGGCAAGGCACAATGAGCAGTTCTTC. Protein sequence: CASSLGQARHNEQFF.

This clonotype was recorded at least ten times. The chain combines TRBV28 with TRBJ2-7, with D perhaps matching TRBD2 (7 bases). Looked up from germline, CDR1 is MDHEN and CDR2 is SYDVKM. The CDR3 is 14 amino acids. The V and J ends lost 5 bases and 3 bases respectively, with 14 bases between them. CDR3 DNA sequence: TGTGCCAGCAGTCTGGTGGGAGGGGGCTACGAGCAGTACTTC. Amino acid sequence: CASSLVGGGYEQYF.

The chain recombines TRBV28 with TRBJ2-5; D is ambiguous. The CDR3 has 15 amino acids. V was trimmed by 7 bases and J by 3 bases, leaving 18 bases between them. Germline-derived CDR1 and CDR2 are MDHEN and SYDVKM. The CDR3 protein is CASNTSFRGKETQYF. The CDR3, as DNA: TGTGCCAGCAACACATCTTTTCGCGGAAAAGAGACCCAGTACTTC.

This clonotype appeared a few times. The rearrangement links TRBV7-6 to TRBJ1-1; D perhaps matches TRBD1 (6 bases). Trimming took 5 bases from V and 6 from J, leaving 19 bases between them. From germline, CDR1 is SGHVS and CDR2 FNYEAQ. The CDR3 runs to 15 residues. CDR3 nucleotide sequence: TGTGCCAGCAGCGTCAATGGGGGCGTATGGTCTGAAGCTTTCTTT. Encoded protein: CASSVNGGVWSEAFF.

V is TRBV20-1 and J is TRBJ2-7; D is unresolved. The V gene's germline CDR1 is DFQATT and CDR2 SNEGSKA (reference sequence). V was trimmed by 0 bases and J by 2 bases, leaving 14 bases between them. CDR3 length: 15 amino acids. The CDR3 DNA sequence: TGCAGTGCTAGAGATAGGGTGGGGTTTCCCTACGAGCAGTACTTC. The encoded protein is CSARDRVGFPYEQYF.

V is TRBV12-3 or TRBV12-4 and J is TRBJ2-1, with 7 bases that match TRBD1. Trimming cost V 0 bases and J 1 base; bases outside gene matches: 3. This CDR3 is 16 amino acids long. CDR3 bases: TGTGCCAGCAGTTTAGCGGGACAGCATTCCTACAATGAGCAGTTCTTC. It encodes CASSLAGQHSYNEQFF.

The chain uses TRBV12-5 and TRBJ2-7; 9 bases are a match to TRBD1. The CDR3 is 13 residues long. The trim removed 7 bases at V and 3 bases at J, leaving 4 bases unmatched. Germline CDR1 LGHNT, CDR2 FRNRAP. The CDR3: CASALDRGYEQYF. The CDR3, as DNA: TGTGCTAGTGCCCTGGACAGGGGCTACGAGCAGTACTTC. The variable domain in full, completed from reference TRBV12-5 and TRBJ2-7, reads DARVTQTPRHKVTEMGQEVTMRCQPILGHNTVFWYRQTMMQGLELLAYFRNRAPLDDSGMPKDRFSAEMPDATLATLKIQPSEPRDSAVYFCASALDRGYEQYFGPGTRLTVT.

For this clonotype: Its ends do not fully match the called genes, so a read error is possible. DNA of the CDR3: TGTGACAGCAGCCCGGGACACACAAATCAGCCCCAGCATTTT. This encodes CDSSPGHTNQPQHF. V is TRBV7-9 and J is TRBJ1-5; a weak D match, TRBD1 (6 bases). This CDR3 region has 14 residues. From germline, CDR1 is SEHNR and CDR2 FQNEAQ (reference sequence).

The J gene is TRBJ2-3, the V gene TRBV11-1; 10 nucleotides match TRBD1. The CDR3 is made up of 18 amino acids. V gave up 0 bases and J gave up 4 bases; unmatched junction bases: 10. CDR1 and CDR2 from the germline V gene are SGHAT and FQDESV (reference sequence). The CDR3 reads CASSLAILRDRGPDTQYF. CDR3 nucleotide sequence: TGTGCCAGCAGCTTAGCCATCTTACGCGACAGGGGGCCAGATACGCAGTATTTT.

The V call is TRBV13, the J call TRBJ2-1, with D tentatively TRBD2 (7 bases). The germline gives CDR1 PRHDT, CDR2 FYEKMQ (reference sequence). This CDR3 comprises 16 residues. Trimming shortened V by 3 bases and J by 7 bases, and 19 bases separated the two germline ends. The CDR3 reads CASSFWGGGRRNEQFF. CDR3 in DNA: TGTGCCAGCAGCTTTTGGGGCGGGGGCCGGCGTAATGAGCAGTTCTTC.

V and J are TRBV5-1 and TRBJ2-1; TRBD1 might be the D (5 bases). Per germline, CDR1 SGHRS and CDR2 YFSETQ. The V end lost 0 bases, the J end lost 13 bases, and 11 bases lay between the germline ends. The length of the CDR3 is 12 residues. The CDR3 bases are TGCGCCAGCAGCTTGGGCCCTAGGGGACAGTTCTTC. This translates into CASSLGPRGQFF.